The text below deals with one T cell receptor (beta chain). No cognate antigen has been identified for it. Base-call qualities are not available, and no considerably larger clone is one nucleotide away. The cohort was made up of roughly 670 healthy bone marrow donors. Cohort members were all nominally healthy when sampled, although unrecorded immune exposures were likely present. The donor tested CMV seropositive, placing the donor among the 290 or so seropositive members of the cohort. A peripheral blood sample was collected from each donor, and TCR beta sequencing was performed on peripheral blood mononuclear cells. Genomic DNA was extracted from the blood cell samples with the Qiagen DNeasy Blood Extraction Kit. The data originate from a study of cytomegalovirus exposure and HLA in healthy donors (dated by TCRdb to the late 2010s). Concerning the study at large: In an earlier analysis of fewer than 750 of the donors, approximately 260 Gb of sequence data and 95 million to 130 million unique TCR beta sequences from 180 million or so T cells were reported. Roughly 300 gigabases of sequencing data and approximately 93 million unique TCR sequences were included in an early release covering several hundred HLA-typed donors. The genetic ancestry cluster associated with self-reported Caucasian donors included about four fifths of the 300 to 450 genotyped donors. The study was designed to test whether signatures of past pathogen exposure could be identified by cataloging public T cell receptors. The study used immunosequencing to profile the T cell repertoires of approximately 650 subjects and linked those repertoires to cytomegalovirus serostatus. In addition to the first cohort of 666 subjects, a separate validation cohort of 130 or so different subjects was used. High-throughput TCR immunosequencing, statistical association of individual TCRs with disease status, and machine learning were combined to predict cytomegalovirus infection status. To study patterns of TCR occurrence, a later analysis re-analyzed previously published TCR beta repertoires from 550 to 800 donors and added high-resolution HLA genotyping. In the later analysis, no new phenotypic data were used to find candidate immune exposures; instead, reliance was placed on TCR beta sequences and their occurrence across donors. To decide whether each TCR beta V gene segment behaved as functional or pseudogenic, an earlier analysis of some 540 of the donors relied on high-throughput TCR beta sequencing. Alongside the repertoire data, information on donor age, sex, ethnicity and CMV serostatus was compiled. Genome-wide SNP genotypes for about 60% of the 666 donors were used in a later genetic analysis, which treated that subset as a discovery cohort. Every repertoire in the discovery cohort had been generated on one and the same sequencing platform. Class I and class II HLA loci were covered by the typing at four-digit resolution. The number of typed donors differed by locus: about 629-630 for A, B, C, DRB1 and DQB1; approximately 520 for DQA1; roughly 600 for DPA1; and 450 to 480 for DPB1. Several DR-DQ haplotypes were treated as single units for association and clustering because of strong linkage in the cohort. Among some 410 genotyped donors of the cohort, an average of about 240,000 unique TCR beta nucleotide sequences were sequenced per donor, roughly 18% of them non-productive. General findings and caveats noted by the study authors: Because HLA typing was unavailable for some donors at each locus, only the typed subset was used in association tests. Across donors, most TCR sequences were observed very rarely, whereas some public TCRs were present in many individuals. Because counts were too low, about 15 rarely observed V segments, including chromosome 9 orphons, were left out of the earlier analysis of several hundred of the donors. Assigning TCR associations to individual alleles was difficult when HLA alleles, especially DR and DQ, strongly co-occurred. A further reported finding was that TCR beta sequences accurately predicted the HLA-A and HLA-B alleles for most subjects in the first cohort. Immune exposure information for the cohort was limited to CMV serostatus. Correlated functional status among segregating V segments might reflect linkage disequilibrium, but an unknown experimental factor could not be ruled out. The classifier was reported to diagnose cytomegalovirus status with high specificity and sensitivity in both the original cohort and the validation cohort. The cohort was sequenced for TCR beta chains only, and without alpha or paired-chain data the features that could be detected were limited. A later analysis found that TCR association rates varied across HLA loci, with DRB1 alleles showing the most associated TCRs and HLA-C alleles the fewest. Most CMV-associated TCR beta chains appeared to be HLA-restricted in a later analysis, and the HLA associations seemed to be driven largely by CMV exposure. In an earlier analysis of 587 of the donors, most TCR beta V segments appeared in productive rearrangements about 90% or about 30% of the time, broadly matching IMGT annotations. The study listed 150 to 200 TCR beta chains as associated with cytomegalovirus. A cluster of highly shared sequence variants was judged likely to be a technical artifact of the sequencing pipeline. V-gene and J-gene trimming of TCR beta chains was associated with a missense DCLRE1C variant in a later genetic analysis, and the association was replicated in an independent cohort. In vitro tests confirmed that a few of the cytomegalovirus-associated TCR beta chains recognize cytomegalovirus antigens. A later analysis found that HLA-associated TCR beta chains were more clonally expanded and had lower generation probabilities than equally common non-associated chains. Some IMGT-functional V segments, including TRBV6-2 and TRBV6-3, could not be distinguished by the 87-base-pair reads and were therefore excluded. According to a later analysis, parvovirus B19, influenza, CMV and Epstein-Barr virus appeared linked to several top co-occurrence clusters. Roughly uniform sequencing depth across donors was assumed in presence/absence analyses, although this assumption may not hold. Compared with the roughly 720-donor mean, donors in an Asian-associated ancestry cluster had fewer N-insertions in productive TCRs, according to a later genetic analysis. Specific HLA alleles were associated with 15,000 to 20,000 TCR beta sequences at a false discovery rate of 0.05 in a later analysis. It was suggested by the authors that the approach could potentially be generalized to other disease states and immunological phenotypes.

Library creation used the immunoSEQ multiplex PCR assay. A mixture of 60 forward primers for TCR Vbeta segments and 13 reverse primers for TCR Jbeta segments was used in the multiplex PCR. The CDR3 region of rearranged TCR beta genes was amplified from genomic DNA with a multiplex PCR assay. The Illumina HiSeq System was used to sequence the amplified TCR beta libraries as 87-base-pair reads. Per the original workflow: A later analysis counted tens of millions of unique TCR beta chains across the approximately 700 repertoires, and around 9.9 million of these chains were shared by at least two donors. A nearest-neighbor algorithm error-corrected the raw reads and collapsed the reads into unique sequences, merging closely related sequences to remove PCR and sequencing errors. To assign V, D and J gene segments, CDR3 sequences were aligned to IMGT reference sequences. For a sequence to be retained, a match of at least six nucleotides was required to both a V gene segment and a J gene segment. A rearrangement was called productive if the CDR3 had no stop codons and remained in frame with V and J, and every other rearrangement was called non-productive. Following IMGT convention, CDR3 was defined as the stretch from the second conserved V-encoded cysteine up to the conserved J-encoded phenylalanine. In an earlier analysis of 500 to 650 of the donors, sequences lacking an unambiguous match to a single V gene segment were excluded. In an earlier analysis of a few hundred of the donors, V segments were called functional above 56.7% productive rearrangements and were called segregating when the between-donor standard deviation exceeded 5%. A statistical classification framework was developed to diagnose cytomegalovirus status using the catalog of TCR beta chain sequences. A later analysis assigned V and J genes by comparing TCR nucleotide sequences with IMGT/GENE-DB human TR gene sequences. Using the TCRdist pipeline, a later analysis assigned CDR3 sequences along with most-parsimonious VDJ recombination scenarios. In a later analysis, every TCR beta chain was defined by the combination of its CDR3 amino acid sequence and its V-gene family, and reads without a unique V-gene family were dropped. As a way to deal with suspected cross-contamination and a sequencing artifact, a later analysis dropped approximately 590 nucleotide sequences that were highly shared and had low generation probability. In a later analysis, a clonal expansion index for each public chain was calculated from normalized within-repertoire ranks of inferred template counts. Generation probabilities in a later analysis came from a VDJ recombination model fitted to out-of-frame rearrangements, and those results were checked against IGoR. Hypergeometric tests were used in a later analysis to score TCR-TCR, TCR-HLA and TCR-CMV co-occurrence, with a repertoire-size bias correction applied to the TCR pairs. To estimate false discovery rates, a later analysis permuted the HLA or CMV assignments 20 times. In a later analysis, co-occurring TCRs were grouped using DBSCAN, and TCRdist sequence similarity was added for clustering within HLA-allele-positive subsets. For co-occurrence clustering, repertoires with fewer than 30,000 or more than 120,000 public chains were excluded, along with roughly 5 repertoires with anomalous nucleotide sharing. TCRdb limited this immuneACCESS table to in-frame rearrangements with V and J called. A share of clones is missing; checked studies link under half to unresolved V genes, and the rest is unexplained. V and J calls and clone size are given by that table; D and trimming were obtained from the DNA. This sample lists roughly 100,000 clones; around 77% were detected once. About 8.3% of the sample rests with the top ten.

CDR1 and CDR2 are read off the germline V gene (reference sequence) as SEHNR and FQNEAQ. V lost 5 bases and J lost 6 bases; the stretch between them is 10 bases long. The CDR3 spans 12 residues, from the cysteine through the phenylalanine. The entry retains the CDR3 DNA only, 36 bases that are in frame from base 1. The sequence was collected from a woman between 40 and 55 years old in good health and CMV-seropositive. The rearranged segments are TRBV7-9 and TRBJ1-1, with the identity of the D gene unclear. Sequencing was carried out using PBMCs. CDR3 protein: CASSRGRAEAFF. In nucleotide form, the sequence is TGTGCCAGCAGCCGGGGTCGGGCTGAAGCTTTCTTT.